This is a list of T cell receptor beta chains from one sample in a study of CD8 T cells in ankylosing spondylitis. Using its own MiXCR run on the 5' RACE reads, TCRdb lists one record per CDR3 protein. In the table there are around 390,000 distinct CDR3 sequences, under 25% of which are singletons. Sequenced material: blood, either unsorted or a sorted T cell fraction (not recorded which). The receptors were sampled from a male donor with ankylosing spondylitis. The CDR3 runs from the conserved cysteine through the conserved F or W. D genes are given only for firm matches. Clone sizes are given selectively: once, few, many, or a class where the clone is expanded.

CDR3 protein | CDR3 DNA | D gene | J gene | V gene | clone size
CASSQLGTSGRKDEQFF | TGCGCCAGCAGCCAACTCGGGACTAGCGGGAGGAAGGATGAGCAGTTCTTC | TRBD2 | TRBJ2-1 | TRBV4-1 | -
CASSRASGRNTGELFF | TGTGCCAGCAGTAGAGCTAGCGGGAGGAACACCGGGGAGCTGTTTTTT | TRBD2 | TRBJ2-2 | TRBV12-3/TRBV12-4 | -
CASSSTVVNEKLFF | TGCGCCAGCAGCTCGACAGTAGTTAATGAAAAACTGTTTTTT | - | TRBJ1-4 | TRBV5-1 | few
CASSTFPTGPYNEQFF | TGTGCCAGTAGTACCTTCCCGACAGGTCCCTACAATGAGCAGTTCTTC | - | TRBJ2-1 | TRBV19 | -
CASSQVSGTNLREQYF | TGCGCCAGCAGCCAGGTCTCCGGGACTAATCTACGAGAGCAGTACTTC | TRBD2 | TRBJ2-7 | TRBV4-1 | -
CASSTAWKETQYF | TGTGCCAGCAGCACGGCGTGGAAAGAGACCCAGTACTTC | - | TRBJ2-5 | TRBV6-2/TRBV6-3 | -
CASSNTGTGAVYEQFF | TGCGCCAGCAGCAATACCGGGACAGGGGCCGTGTATGAGCAGTTCTTC | TRBD1 | TRBJ2-1 | TRBV5-1 | few
CASSQDWRAGVNEQFF | TGCGCCAGCAGCCAAGACTGGCGGGCTGGGGTTAATGAGCAGTTCTTC | - | TRBJ2-1 | TRBV4-1 | -
CASTGDVRADRAYEQYF | TGTGCCAGCACTGGAGACGTAAGGGCGGACAGGGCCTACGAGCAGTACTTC | TRBD1 | TRBJ2-7 | TRBV2 | -
CASSFRDRGDTQYF | TGTGCCAGCAGTTTCCGGGACAGGGGAGATACGCAGTATTTT | TRBD1 | TRBJ2-3 | TRBV12-3/TRBV12-4 | -
CASRHRSLGETQYF | TGTGCCAGCAGACACAGGTCTTTGGGGGAGACCCAGTACTTC | - | TRBJ2-5 | TRBV12-3/TRBV12-4 | few
CASSYSSSGIYEQYF | TGTGCCAGCAGTTACTCGAGCTCAGGAATCTACGAGCAGTACTTC | - | TRBJ2-7 | TRBV6-5 | -
CASSFRGRLTFF | TGTGCCAGCAGTTTCAGGGGGCGGCTGACGTTCTTC | TRBD1 | TRBJ2-1 | TRBV12-3/TRBV12-4 | few